These 16 T cell receptor beta chains came from one sample sequenced in a study of blood T cell repertoires in COVID-19 (TCRdb year 2020). Receptors were amplified or captured by the immunoSEQ multiplex PCR assay. The table comes from immuneACCESS by way of TCRdb, which keeps in-frame sequences with V and J called. Part of the clones is missing from these tables; in studies checked, under half for an unresolved V gene and the rest for unknown reasons. Present in this sample are about 100,000 clones, around four fifths of which were seen just once. In total, the top ten clones hold roughly 12% of the sample. Source material: peripheral blood. These receptors all come from a man aged 50 to 59 with active or convalescent COVID-19.

The rearrangement joins TRBV30 to TRBJ1-6; D unclear. Trimming removed 0 bases at V and 7 bases at J, with 7 bases between. Germline CDR1 reads GTSNPN; CDR2 reads SVGIG (reference sequence). CDR3 length equals 13 residues. CDR3: CAWSVNSNSPLHF. The CDR3 DNA follows: TGTGCCTGGAGTGTTAACAGCAATTCACCCCTCCACTTT.

This clone was picked up a small number of times. The chain uses TRBV7-3 and TRBJ2-3; 9 bases match TRBD2. V lost 6 bases to trimming and J lost 3 bases; unmatched junction nucleotides: 7. The CDR3 is 15 residues long. Germline V gene lookup returns CDR1 SGHTA and CDR2 FQGTGA. The CDR3 DNA follows: TGTGCCAGCAGTTGGGGACTAGCTGGGACAGATACGCAGTATTTT. It translates to CASSWGLAGTDTQYF.

The rearrangement links TRBV5-1 to TRBJ2-3, with 10 bases lining up with TRBD1. With 3 bases clipped from V and 4 bases from J, the junction kept 5 bases outside the gene matches. Germline lookup yields CDR1 SGHRS and CDR2 YFSETQ. CDR3 length equals 15 residues. CDR3 residues: CASSYQTGGADTQYF. The CDR3 DNA sequence: TGCGCCAGCAGCTATCAGACAGGGGGCGCAGATACGCAGTATTTT.

This clone has just a few counts. The V and J genes are TRBV11-2 and TRBJ2-2; D gene uncertain. The CDR3 covers 18 residues. CDR1 and CDR2 from the germline V gene are SGHAT and FQNNGV. V was shortened by 3 bases and J by 0 bases, with 17 bases between the two germline ends. As DNA, the CDR3 is TGTGCCAGCAGCTTGGGTCGCAGGCCCACCGCGAACACCGGGGAGCTGTTTTTT. This encodes CASSLGRRPTANTGELFF.

This chain uses TRBV5-1 with TRBJ2-2; D is uncertain. In germline, CDR1 is SGHRS, CDR2 YFSETQ. This CDR3 is 16 amino acids long. The V end was cut by 4 bases, the J end by 6 bases, with 19 bases between. The CDR3, as DNA: TGCGCCAGCAGCGCACTGGATCCGGCGGTACCCGGGGAGCTGTTTTTT. This gives the protein CASSALDPAVPGELFF.

Only one count was recorded for this clone. V and J are TRBV5-1 and TRBJ2-5, with a possible D match to TRBD1 (6 bases). CDR1 is SGHRS and CDR2 is YFSETQ in the germline V gene. Trimming stripped 2 bases from V and 4 bases from J, with 12 bases between. CDR3 length equals 14 residues. The CDR3 sequence: CASSLQGGGETQYF. The DNA for the CDR3 is TGCGCCAGCAGCTTACAGGGTGGTGGAGAGACCCAGTACTTC.

CDR3 in DNA: TGTGCCAGCAGCTTAGCCCAGGGGGCAGATGACTACTATGGCTACACCTTC. Protein sequence: CASSLAQGADDYYGYTF. The rearrangement joins TRBV11-3 to TRBJ1-2; 8 nucleotides agree with TRBD1. Germline V gene lookup returns CDR1 SGHNT and CDR2 YENEEA. V lost 1 base to trimming and J lost 3 bases; unmatched junction nucleotides: 10. CDR3 length equals 17 residues.

CDR3 amino acids: CASKRGTGDTEAFF. The CDR3 coding sequence is TGTGCCAGCAAAAGGGGAACTGGGGACACTGAAGCTTTCTTT. The chain employs TRBV7-9 and TRBJ1-1; D perhaps matches TRBD1 (5 bases). Trimming cost V 7 bases and J 3 bases, with 15 bases left between them. Germline V gene sequence: CDR1 SEHNR, CDR2 FQNEAQ (reference sequence). CDR3 size: 14 residues. The variable domain in full, completed from reference TRBV7-9 and TRBJ1-1, reads DTGVSQNPRHKITKRGQNVTFRCDPISEHNRLYWYRQTLGQGPEFLTYFQNEAQLEKSRLLSDRFSAERPKGSFSTLEIQRTEQGDSAMYLCASKRGTGDTEAFFGQGTRLTVV.

The CDR3 protein is CASSQDWATATYEQYF. The CDR3, as DNA: TGCGCCAGCAGCCAAGATTGGGCTACCGCTACCTACGAGCAGTACTTC. This chain uses TRBV4-1 with TRBJ2-7; D gene unclear. Germline V gene sequence: CDR1 MGHRA, CDR2 YSYEKL. V was trimmed by 0 bases and J by 2 bases, leaving 14 bases between them. The CDR3 is made up of 16 amino acids.

V usage is TRBV2 and J usage is TRBJ2-3, with 11 positions matching TRBD2. The germline V gene has CDR1 SNHLY and CDR2 FYNNEI. CDR3 length equals 15 residues. J gave up 4 bases and V 5 bases, and 5 bases lay outside the gene matches. For the CDR3, the DNA is TGTGCCAGCAGTCGACTAGCGGGGATATCAGATACGCAGTATTTT. Its protein product is CASSRLAGISDTQYF.

The chain uses TRBV2 and TRBJ2-2; D is possibly TRBD2 (6 bases). V dropped 1 base and J dropped 0 bases, with 9 bases sitting between them. The CDR3 totals 16 residues. Germline CDR1 SNHLY, CDR2 FYNNEI. CDR3 protein: CASSEVGTANTGELFF. In DNA, the CDR3 is TGTGCCAGCAGTGAAGTCGGGACTGCGAACACCGGGGAGCTGTTTTTT. Complete variable domain (other parts from reference TRBV2 and TRBJ2-2): EPEVTQTPSHQVTQMGQEVILRCVPISNHLYFYWYRQILGQKVEFLVSFYNNEISEKSEIFDDQFSVERPDGSNFTLKIRSTKLEDSAMYFCASSEVGTANTGELFFGEGSRLTVL.

This clone was picked up a small number of times. The J gene is TRBJ1-1, the V gene TRBV5-1, with TRBD1 matching over 10 bases. Losses at the gene ends were 4 bases for V and 4 bases for J; bases not matched to a gene: 4. CDR3 length: 14 residues. Per the germline V gene, CDR1 is SGHRS and CDR2 is YFSETQ. The CDR3 sequence: CASSPGQGGTEAFF. The DNA of the CDR3 is TGCGCCAGCAGCCCCGGACAGGGGGGCACTGAAGCTTTCTTT.

The rearrangement uses TRBV19 and TRBJ2-1; 7 bases match TRBD1. This CDR3 contains 15 residues. V shed 3 bases, J shed 2 bases, and the junction held 4 bases outside the gene matches. Germline V gene lookup returns CDR1 LNHDA and CDR2 SQIVND (reference sequence). The CDR3 bases are TGTGCCAGTAGTATTGAGGGGGCGGCCTACAATGAGCAGTTCTTC. This encodes CASSIEGAAYNEQFF.

The rearrangement joins TRBV18 to TRBJ2-3, with 10 bases matching TRBD2. This CDR3 region has 15 residues. Germline CDR1 KGHSH, CDR2 LQKENI. The V segment lost 1 base and the J segment 5 bases; nucleotides outside the gene matches: 3. The CDR3 spells CASSPQIAGGDTQYF. As DNA, the CDR3 is TGTGCCAGCTCACCACAAATAGCGGGGGGAGATACGCAGTATTTT.

The chain uses TRBV24-1 and TRBJ1-3; 10 bases are shared with TRBD1. The germline CDR1 and CDR2 sequences are KGHDR and SFDVKD. Losses at the gene ends were 7 bases for V and 8 bases for J; bases not matched to a gene: 4. The CDR3 has 13 amino acids. CDR3 DNA: TGTGCCACCAGAGGGACAGGGGAAGACACCATATATTTT. This codes for CATRGTGEDTIYF.

The rearrangement joins TRBV10-1 to TRBJ2-3; D perhaps matches TRBD2 (6 bases). V lost 0 bases and J 10 bases, leaving 11 bases between the germline ends. This CDR3 region has 13 residues. Germline V gene sequence: CDR1 WNHNN, CDR2 SYGVQD (reference sequence). Written as DNA, the CDR3 is TGCGCCAGCAGTGAGTCAGCGACTAGGGCGCAGTATTTT. This encodes CASSESATRAQYF.